The rows below give T cell receptor beta chains drawn from one sample of a study of chemoradiotherapy in HPV16-positive cancers. Assay used: immunoSEQ multiplex PCR; TCRdb lists only in-frame clones, some missing. The data show some 32,000 clones, about 88% seen once. Sample: blood, taken from a patient who underwent chemoradiotherapy. These receptors all stem from a human donor with HPV-associated anogenital cancer. The conserved cysteine and the conserved F or W are not part of the CDR3 here. Rows give clone size only sometimes, using once, few, many, or a class for an expanded clone.

CDR3	size	V
ASSYTGDQPQH	NA	TRBV7-2
ASSLPWSRWNEQY	NA	TRBV7-9
ASSYGGVGELF	NA	TRBV6-5
ASSLQGDSPLH	NA	TRBV5-1
ASSVSPNQPQH	NA	TRBV9
ASKPTSGGTDTQY	NA	TRBV6-1
ASSKMGGNQPQH	NA	TRBV2
ASSQGGIFNTQY	NA	TRBV5-1
ASSLRVGDEQY	NA	TRBV18
ASSRRRQGAPGSGNTIY	NA	TRBV4-2
ASSLARAARLSYNEQF	few	TRBV7-9
ASSQQGLRSGYT	NA	TRBV18
ASSPHGGAGNYGYT	NA	TRBV9
ALGGADTQY	once	TRBV10-3
ASSVGQGREKLF	NA	TRBV9
ASSETGTSRGSPLH	once	TRBV25-1
ASSQERRINYGYT	NA	TRBV4-1
ASSDPGRGQNEKLF	NA	TRBV2
SVKRDGTDTQY	NA	TRBV29-1
ASSFKGSVNSPLH	once	TRBV7-9
ASSPGQGENSPLH	NA	TRBV18
ASARTDPAGNQPQH	once	TRBV19
ASSPVGDVQETQY	few	TRBV5-1
ASSPNRGPTEAF	NA	TRBV18
AWTFSGLAGAGELF	NA	TRBV30
ASSLGGFEQY	NA	TRBV11-3
ASRQLAGGWYEQF	NA	TRBV7-2
ASSGSGKGHPSTDTQY	NA	TRBV19